The 26 T cell receptor beta chains presented below share a single source sample, sequenced in a study of T cell responses to AZD1222 COVID-19 vaccine. Sequencing used immunoSEQ multiplex PCR; TCRdb keeps in-frame clones, though not all of them. This sample has under 150,000 clones; 93% occur once, and the top ten carry 4.5% to 6%. The source material was peripheral blood, sampled on day 0 of AZD1222 vaccination. The receptors were sampled from an adult in good health.

The chain has TRBV29-1 and TRBJ1-1; 7 bases agree with TRBD1. Germline V gene data show CDR1 as SQVTM and CDR2 as ANQGSEA. The CDR3 totals 14 residues. J lost 0 bases, V lost 6 bases, and 7 bases had no gene match. CDR3 amino acids: CSVLGGRMNTEAFF. For the CDR3, the DNA is TGCAGCGTCTTAGGGGGCCGGATGAACACTGAAGCTTTCTTT. The full variable domain, with the rest looked up from reference TRBV29-1 and TRBJ1-1, is SAVISQKPSRDICQRGTSLTIQCQVDSQVTMMFWYRQQPGQSLTLIATANQGSEATYESGFVIDKFPISRPNLTFSTLTVSNMSPEDSSIYLCSVLGGRMNTEAFFGQGTRLTVV.

The rearrangement joins TRBV5-1 to TRBJ2-7, with 9 nucleotides matching TRBD1. The V gene end was trimmed by 4 bases and the J gene end by 1 base; junction bases not matched to a gene: 6. This CDR3 is 15 amino acids long. CDR1 is SGHRS, CDR2 YFSETQ, per germline. The CDR3 DNA reads as TGCGCCAGCAGCGGGGGGACAGGGAAATCCTACGAGCAGTACTTC. Translation gives CASSGGTGKSYEQYF.

This clone was seen just once. The genes are TRBV3-1 (or the pseudogene TRBV3-2) and TRBJ2-3; D is uncertain. The CDR3 covers 17 residues. Trimming pared 0 bases from V and 2 bases from J, leaving 15 bases between. CDR1 is LGHDT and CDR2 is YNNKEL in the germline V gene (reference sequence). In DNA, the CDR3 is TGTGCCAGCAGCCAAGATTGGGGAATCCTTACCACAGATACGCAGTATTTT. It specifies CASSQDWGILTTDTQYF.

The J gene is TRBJ2-3, the V gene TRBV4-1, with a weak D call TRBD2 (6 bases). From germline, CDR1 is MGHRA and CDR2 YSYEKL. V gave up 5 bases and J gave up 0 bases, with 12 bases separating them. The CDR3 covers 15 residues. The chain's CDR3 is CASSSPGTSTDTQYF. CDR3 nucleotides: TGCGCCAGCAGCTCACCCGGGACTAGCACAGATACGCAGTATTTT.

The chain recombines TRBV25-1 with TRBJ2-1, with a tentative D call TRBD2 (5 bases). Between the trimmed V and J ends, which lost 4 bases and 6 bases, there was a span of 19 bases. The CDR3 spans 16 residues. The germline CDR1 and CDR2 sequences are MGHDK and SYGVNS. CDR3 DNA: TGTGCCAGCAGTGCGCGGAGGACGAGTGGAGGCAATGAGCAGTTCTTC. It translates to CASSARRTSGGNEQFF. Full variable domain (remainder filled in from reference TRBV25-1 and TRBJ2-1): EADIYQTPRYLVIGTGKKITLECSQTMGHDKMYWYQQDPGMELHLIHYSYGVNSTEKGDLSSESTVSRIRTEHFPLTLESARPSHTSQYLCASSARRTSGGNEQFFGPGTRLTVL.

The chain uses TRBV24-1 and TRBJ2-5; possibly TRBD1 for D (6 bases). V shed 5 bases and J shed 5 bases, with 17 bases lying between them. The CDR3 loop spans 15 amino acids. Germline lookup yields CDR1 KGHDR and CDR2 SFDVKD. The CDR3 nucleotides are TGTGCCACCAGTGGTGGGGGCAAAAATCAGGAGACCCAGTACTTC. Amino acid sequence: CATSGGGKNQETQYF.

The chain recombines TRBV5-1 with TRBJ1-2; D is ambiguous. The length of the CDR3 is 12 residues. Trimming pared 0 bases from V and 5 bases from J, leaving 5 bases between. CDR1 SGHRS and CDR2 YFSETQ come from the germline V gene. CDR3 in amino acids: CASSLAGYGYTF. The CDR3 nucleotides are TGCGCCAGCAGCTTGGCGGGGTATGGCTACACCTTC.

The chain recombines TRBV2 with TRBJ2-7; 12 nucleotides align to TRBD1. The CDR3 spans 14 residues. The V segment lost 9 bases and the J segment 1 base; nucleotides outside the gene matches: 4. Germline CDR1 is SNHLY and CDR2 is FYNNEI. CDR3 DNA sequence: TGTGCCAGTAGGGGACAGGGGGCTTCCTACGAGCAGTACTTC. Its protein is CASRGQGASYEQYF.

The chain links TRBV4-3 to TRBJ2-7; 7 nucleotides match TRBD2. Germline CDR1 reads LGHNA; CDR2 reads YSLEER. The CDR3 is made up of 16 amino acids. With V trimmed by 0 bases and J by 4 bases, 9 bases remained unmatched. CDR3 in amino acids: CASSQDPIAGFYEQYF. The DNA for the CDR3 is TGCGCCAGCAGCCAAGATCCCATAGCGGGTTTTTACGAGCAGTACTTC.

The chain recombines TRBV6-5 with TRBJ2-7; no reliable D call. The CDR3 has 16 amino acids. V gave up 0 bases and J gave up 6 bases, with 18 bases separating them. In germline, CDR1 is MNHEY, CDR2 SVGAGI. CDR3 in DNA: TGTGCCAGCAGTTACTCCCCCTGGCAACCTATGGGCGAGCAGTACTTC. It is translated as CASSYSPWQPMGEQYF.

The rearrangement joins TRBV24-1 to TRBJ2-1; D tentatively reads TRBD1 or TRBD2 (6 bases each). The CDR3 runs to 15 residues. Trimming pared 4 bases from V and 1 base from J, leaving 10 bases between. CDR1 is KGHDR, CDR2 SFDVKD, per germline. CDR3 protein: CATSEGGKSYNEQFF. The DNA of the CDR3 is TGTGCCACCAGTGAGGGGGGCAAGTCCTACAATGAGCAGTTCTTC.

The chain joins TRBV14 to TRBJ2-1; 12 bases agree with TRBD2. With V trimmed by 1 base and J by 4 bases, 11 bases remained unmatched. Germline CDR1 and CDR2: SGHDN and FVKESK. The CDR3 consists of 19 residues. This chain's CDR3 is CASSQGQGETSGRYNEQFF. CDR3 nucleotides: TGTGCCAGCAGCCAAGGCCAGGGCGAGACTAGCGGGAGATACAATGAGCAGTTCTTC.

This clone showed up just once. Here the CDR3 DNA reads TGTGCCAGCAGCCGGACTCGAGGGGACGAGCAGTACTTC. Encoded protein: CASSRTRGDEQYF. The V call is TRBV14, the J call TRBJ2-7; D possibly matches TRBD1 or TRBD2 (5 bases each). Germline CDR1 and CDR2: SGHDN and FVKESK. This CDR3 spans 13 amino acids. V dropped 4 bases and J dropped 5 bases, with 12 bases sitting between them.

V is TRBV19 and J is TRBJ1-5; 11 nucleotides agree with TRBD1. The J segment lost 6 bases and the V segment lost 2 bases, leaving 15 bases of the junction unmatched. Per the germline V gene, CDR1 is LNHDA and CDR2 is SQIVND (reference sequence). The CDR3 has 19 amino acids. This CDR3 reads CASSILQGQGGFGRQPQHF. In DNA form, the CDR3 reads TGTGCCAGTAGTATATTACAGGGACAGGGGGGCTTTGGACGTCAGCCCCAGCATTTT. Full variable domain (missing parts from reference TRBV19 and TRBJ1-5): DGGITQSPKYLFRKEGQNVTLSCEQNLNHDAMYWYRQDPGQGLRLIYYSQIVNDFQKGDIAEGYSVSREKKESFPLTVTSAQKNPTAFYLCASSILQGQGGFGRQPQHFGDGTRLSIL.

The gene calls are TRBV7-9 and TRBJ2-3; the match to TRBD2 covers 8 bases. With V trimmed by 5 bases and J by 0 bases, 7 bases remained unmatched. Germline V lookup: CDR1 SEHNR, CDR2 FQNEAQ (reference sequence). CDR3 length: 16 amino acids. For the CDR3, the DNA is TGTGCCAGCAGCCCAGGACTAGCCTCTAGCACAGATACGCAGTATTTT. Translated: CASSPGLASSTDTQYF. Looking up the rest from reference TRBV7-9 and TRBJ2-3 gives the full variable domain: DTGVSQNPRHKITKRGQNVTFRCDPISEHNRLYWYRQTLGQGPEFLTYFQNEAQLEKSRLLSDRFSAERPKGSFSTLEIQRTEQGDSAMYLCASSPGLASSTDTQYFGPGTRLTVL.

Only one count was recorded for this clone. This sequence joins TRBV15 and TRBJ1-5; D not certain. Per the germline V gene, CDR1 is LNHNV and CDR2 is YYDKDF (reference sequence). The V end was cut by 3 bases, the J end by 9 bases, with 12 bases between. CDR3 size: 13 residues. The CDR3, as DNA: TGTGCCACCAGCAGCAGAAAGGTTGGGCCCCAGCATTTT. Its translation is CATSSRKVGPQHF.

On this clone: Sequence at one end of the junction differs from germline and may be a read error. This chain joins TRBV28 and TRBJ2-7; TRBD2 might be the D (5 bases). Germline lookup yields CDR1 MDHEN and CDR2 SYDVKM. CDR3 length: 15 residues. CDR3 nucleotide sequence: TGTGCCAGCAGCCCTGGCTCTACGGGAAGGAACGAGCAGTATTTC. This sequence encodes CASSPGSTGRNEQYF.

The chain has TRBV12-5 and TRBJ1-2, with TRBD1 identical over 9 bases. J lost 6 bases, V lost 3 bases, and 20 bases had no gene match. The germline V gene has CDR1 LGHNT and CDR2 FRNRAP. This CDR3 comprises 19 residues. Here the CDR3 reads CASGFRVGTGSPEWNGYTF. In DNA form, the CDR3 reads TGTGCTAGTGGTTTTCGGGTAGGGACAGGGTCTCCCGAATGGAATGGCTACACCTTC.

The chain is built from TRBV5-4 and TRBJ2-2; D uncertain. CDR3 length equals 18 residues. Trimming cost V 4 bases and J 4 bases, with 23 bases left between them. Germline V gene sequence: CDR1 SGHNT, CDR2 YYREEE (reference sequence). The CDR3 DNA sequence: TGTGCCAGCAGCCCCTCGGAAGGGCCAGGCGCCTTCACCGGGGAGCTGTTTTTT. Translating it yields CASSPSEGPGAFTGELFF.

The rearrangement joins TRBV15 to TRBJ1-2, with D tentatively TRBD1 (6 bases). CDR3 size: 14 residues. Germline CDR1 LNHNV, CDR2 YYDKDF (reference sequence). Trimming cost V 2 bases and J 4 bases, with 11 bases left between them. The CDR3 loop reads CATSRPGVSYGYTF. The CDR3 bases are TGTGCCACCAGCAGACCAGGGGTCTCCTATGGCTACACCTTC.

The chain recombines TRBV7-2 with TRBJ2-2; D is perhaps TRBD2 (7 bases). Germline V lookup: CDR1 SGHTA, CDR2 FQGNSA. The CDR3 extends over 15 amino acids. Trimming left V 2 bases short and J 3 bases short, with 10 bases between. The CDR3 here is CASSLSGTYTGELFF. The CDR3 DNA reads as TGTGCCAGCAGCTTAAGCGGGACATACACCGGGGAGCTGTTTTTT.

The chain is built from TRBV5-1 and TRBJ1-2, with D possibly being TRBD1 (5 bases). The germline gives CDR1 SGHRS, CDR2 YFSETQ. V gave up 4 bases and J gave up 8 bases, with 18 bases separating them. The CDR3 totals 14 residues. CDR3 protein: CASSQTPAGYGYTF. CDR3 DNA sequence: TGCGCCAGCAGCCAGACCCCTGCAGGGTACGGCTACACCTTC.

This rearrangement joins TRBV14 to TRBJ2-1, with D hard to call. Looked up from germline, CDR1 is SGHDN and CDR2 is FVKESK. The ends were cut back, 0 bases at V and 5 bases at J, with 8 bases in the middle. This CDR3 spans 14 amino acids. CDR3 sequence (DNA): TGTGCCAGCAGCCAAGAAACCTACCACAATGAGCAGTTCTTC. Its protein is CASSQETYHNEQFF.

The chain carries TRBV23-1 and TRBJ1-5; 9 bases map to TRBD1. TRBV23-1 is an ORF for which the function is uncertain. V trimming: 8 bases; J trimming: 7 bases; junction bases outside the gene matches: 6. This CDR3 region has 13 residues. CDR3 in amino acids: CASEDRGSQPQHF. CDR3 bases: TGCGCCAGCGAGGACAGGGGATCACAGCCCCAGCATTTT.

The chain joins TRBV6-5 to TRBJ2-1; TRBD2 matches 7 bases. CDR1 and CDR2 (germline): MNHEY, SVGAGI. J gave up 6 bases and V 7 bases, and 9 bases lay outside the gene matches. The CDR3 sequence is 14 residues long. DNA for the CDR3: TGTGCCAGCATTGCCGGACTAGTCGTCAATGAGCAGTTCTTC. This gives the protein CASIAGLVVNEQFF.

This clone was found once. The V gene is TRBV5-4, the J gene TRBJ2-5; no definite D call. Trimming removed 2 bases at V and 1 base at J, with 9 bases between. The CDR3 spans 14 residues. Germline CDR1 reads SGHNT; CDR2 reads YYREEE (reference sequence). The DNA for the CDR3 is TGTGCCAGCAGCTTTTCGGTCGTCCAAGAGACCCAGTACTTC. It codes for CASSFSVVQETQYF.